These T cell receptor beta chains were read from a single sample in a study of shared clonotypes between healthy human individuals. Profiling relied on immunoSEQ multiplex PCR, and the TCRdb table lists in-frame clones only, not all of them. The table records roughly 2 million clones, about 95% of them present only once. The sample taken for sequencing was naive CD8+ T cells sorted from blood. The receptors derive from a man in his late teens or twenties in good health. The CDR3 runs from the conserved cysteine through the conserved F or W. Fields, in order: J gene, D gene, V gene, clone size, CDR3 protein, CDR3 DNA. A D gene is named only where the DNA matches it firmly. A clone size is listed for some rows: how often the clone was seen (once, few, many), or a class if it is expanded.

J: TRBJ2-1
D: -
V: TRBV7-7
size: -
CDR3: CASSVTTYNEQFF
DNA: TGTGCTAGCAGTGTTACTACCTACAATGAGCAGTTCTTC

J: TRBJ2-7
D: -
V: TRBV27
size: -
CDR3: CASNSLSGVSYEQYF
DNA: TGTGCCAGCAACAGTTTATCGGGCGTTTCCTACGAGCAGTACTTC

J: TRBJ2-7
D: -
V: TRBV11-2
size: -
CDR3: CASSLEQSYEQYF
DNA: TGTGCCAGCAGCTTAGAACAGTCGTACGAGCAGTACTTC

J: TRBJ2-7
D: -
V: TRBV27
size: -
CDR3: CASSLSFSASEQYF
DNA: TGTGCCAGCAGTTTATCATTTTCAGCGTCCGAGCAGTACTTC

J: TRBJ2-7
D: -
V: TRBV6-1
size: -
CDR3: CASSEGGPYYEQYF
DNA: TGTGCCAGCAGTGAAGGAGGGCCCTACTACGAGCAGTACTTC

J: TRBJ2-5
D: -
V: TRBV9
size: -
CDR3: CASSVDHSQETQYF
DNA: TGTGCCAGCAGCGTAGACCACAGTCAAGAGACCCAGTACTTC

J: TRBJ1-2
D: TRBD1
V: TRBV11-2
size: -
CDR3: CASSFTGGYGYTF
DNA: TGTGCCAGCAGCTTCACAGGGGGCTATGGCTACACCTTC

J: TRBJ1-4
D: -
V: TRBV6-5
size: -
CDR3: CASGLLDSNEKLFF
DNA: TGTGCCAGCGGCTTATTGGACAGCAATGAAAAACTGTTTTTT

J: TRBJ2-7
D: -
V: TRBV28
size: -
CDR3: CASSFRYRPSYEQYF
DNA: TGTGCCAGCAGTTTCCGGTACCGACCTTCCTACGAGCAGTACTTC

J: TRBJ1-2
D: -
V: TRBV7-2
size: -
CDR3: CASSQGLYGYTF
DNA: TGTGCCAGCAGCCAGGGCCTCTATGGCTACACCTTC

J: TRBJ2-7
D: -
V: TRBV7-9
size: few
CDR3: CASNQDGYEQYF
DNA: TGTGCCAGCAACCAGGACGGGTACGAGCAGTACTTC

J: TRBJ2-3
D: TRBD2
V: TRBV27
size: -
CDR3: CASSSLLAGEGTDTQYF
DNA: TGTGCCAGCAGTTCCCTGCTAGCGGGAGAAGGCACAGATACGCAGTATTTT

J: TRBJ1-1
D: TRBD1
V: TRBV5-4
size: -
CDR3: CASSDGQGQNTEAFF
DNA: TGTGCCAGCAGCGACGGACAGGGACAGAACACTGAAGCTTTCTTT

J: TRBJ2-7
D: TRBD2
V: TRBV6-6
size: -
CDR3: CASSFLAGVGNEQYF
DNA: TGTGCCAGCAGTTTCCTAGCGGGAGTAGGGAACGAGCAGTACTTC

J: TRBJ1-1
D: -
V: TRBV19
size: few
CDR3: CASSPGWVTEAFF
DNA: TGTGCCAGTAGTCCAGGATGGGTGACTGAAGCTTTCTTT

J: TRBJ2-7
D: -
V: TRBV7-2
size: -
CDR3: CASSFQQGYEQYF
DNA: TGTGCCAGCAGCTTTCAACAGGGTTACGAGCAGTACTTC

J: TRBJ1-4
D: -
V: TRBV7-9
size: -
CDR3: CASSLRDGSTNEKLFF
DNA: TGTGCCAGCAGCTTACGGGACGGATCAACTAATGAAAAACTGTTTTTT

J: TRBJ2-1
D: TRBD1
V: TRBV5-6
size: -
CDR3: CASSFTDRGTYNEQFF
DNA: TGTGCCAGCAGCTTTACGGACAGGGGCACCTACAATGAGCAGTTCTTC

J: TRBJ2-6
D: -
V: TRBV5-1
size: -
CDR3: CASSFRDLNLHGANVLTF
DNA: TGCGCCAGCAGCTTTCGGGACCTAAATTTGCATGGGGCCAACGTCCTGACTTTC

J: TRBJ2-7
D: TRBD1
V: TRBV5-8
size: once
CDR3: CASSLAGTVTYEQYF
DNA: TGTGCCAGCAGCTTGGCCGGGACAGTTACCTACGAGCAGTACTTC

J: TRBJ1-1
D: -
V: TRBV9
size: -
CDR3: CASSDHGQNTEAFF
DNA: TGTGCCAGCAGTGACCACGGGCAGAACACTGAAGCTTTCTTT

J: TRBJ2-2
D: -
V: TRBV4-3
size: -
CDR3: CASSQDVAGLTGELFF
DNA: TGCGCCAGCAGCCAAGACGTGGCAGGGCTCACCGGGGAGCTGTTTTTT

J: TRBJ1-5
D: TRBD1
V: TRBV19
size: -
CDR3: CASTWTGGIQPQHF
DNA: TGTGCCAGTACCTGGACAGGGGGGATACAGCCCCAGCATTTT

J: TRBJ2-7
D: TRBD2
V: TRBV27
size: -
CDR3: CASSLAGGREQYF
DNA: TGTGCCAGCAGTTTAGCGGGGGGTCGCGAGCAGTACTTC

J: TRBJ2-5
D: TRBD1
V: TRBV30
size: -
CDR3: CAWSLPDRGWETQYF
DNA: TGTGCCTGGAGCCTCCCGGACAGGGGGTGGGAGACCCAGTACTTC

J: TRBJ2-1
D: TRBD2
V: TRBV7-7
size: -
CDR3: CASSLAGGLDNEQFF
DNA: TGTGCTAGCAGCTTAGCGGGAGGGCTCGACAATGAGCAGTTCTTC

J: TRBJ1-1
D: -
V: TRBV5-4
size: -
CDR3: CASSTQGGGTEAFF
DNA: TGTGCCAGCAGCACCCAGGGCGGGGGCACTGAAGCTTTCTTT

J: TRBJ2-3
D: -
V: TRBV13
size: -
CDR3: CASSINRGTDTQYF
DNA: TGTGCCAGCAGTATTAACAGGGGCACAGATACGCAGTATTTT

J: TRBJ2-7
D: TRBD2
V: TRBV6-6
size: -
CDR3: CASSYSAGDYEQYF
DNA: TGTGCCAGCAGTTACTCTGCGGGGGACTACGAGCAGTACTTC

J: TRBJ2-7
D: -
V: TRBV4-1
size: -
CDR3: CASSQYFDEQYF
DNA: TGCGCCAGCAGCCAATATTTCGACGAGCAGTACTTC

J: TRBJ1-4
D: -
V: TRBV29-1
size: -
CDR3: CSVVSATNEKLFF
DNA: TGCAGCGTTGTTAGTGCAACTAATGAAAAACTGTTTTTT

J: TRBJ1-5
D: TRBD1
V: TRBV4-1
size: -
CDR3: CASSQDSTGRQPQHF
DNA: TGCGCCAGCAGCCAAGATTCGACAGGGAGGCAGCCCCAGCATTTT

J: TRBJ2-3
D: -
V: TRBV9
size: -
CDR3: CASSVEARAADTQYF
DNA: TGTGCCAGCAGCGTAGAAGCGAGGGCGGCAGATACGCAGTATTTT

J: TRBJ2-1
D: -
V: TRBV7-9
size: -
CDR3: CASSESWTEAYNEQFF
DNA: TGTGCCAGCAGCGAGTCCTGGACAGAGGCCTACAATGAGCAGTTCTTC

J: TRBJ1-2
D: -
V: TRBV14
size: -
CDR3: CASSQAADPYGYTF
DNA: TGTGCCAGCAGCCAAGCGGCGGACCCTTATGGCTACACCTTC